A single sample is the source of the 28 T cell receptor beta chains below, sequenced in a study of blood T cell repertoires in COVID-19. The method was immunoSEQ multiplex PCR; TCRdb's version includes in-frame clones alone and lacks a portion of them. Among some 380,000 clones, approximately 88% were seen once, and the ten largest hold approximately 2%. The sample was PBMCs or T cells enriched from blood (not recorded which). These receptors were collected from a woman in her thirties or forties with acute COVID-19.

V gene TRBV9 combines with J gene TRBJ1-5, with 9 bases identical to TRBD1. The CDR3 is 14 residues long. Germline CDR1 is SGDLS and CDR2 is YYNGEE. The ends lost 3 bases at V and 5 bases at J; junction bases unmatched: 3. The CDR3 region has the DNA TGTGCCAGCAGCGCAGACAGGGGGTATCAGCCCCAGCATTTT. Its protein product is CASSADRGYQPQHF.

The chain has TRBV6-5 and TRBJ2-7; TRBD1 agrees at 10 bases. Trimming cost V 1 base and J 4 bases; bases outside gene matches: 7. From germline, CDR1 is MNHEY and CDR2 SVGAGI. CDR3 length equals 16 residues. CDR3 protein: CASSYWGDRGKYEQYF. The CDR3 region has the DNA TGTGCCAGCAGTTACTGGGGGGACAGGGGAAAATACGAGCAGTACTTC.

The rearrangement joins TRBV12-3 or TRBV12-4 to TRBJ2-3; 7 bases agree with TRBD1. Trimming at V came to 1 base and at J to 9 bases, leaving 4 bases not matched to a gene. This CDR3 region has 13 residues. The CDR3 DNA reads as TGTGCCAGCAGTTTAGGAGACAGGGAGACGCAGTATTTT. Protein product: CASSLGDRETQYF.

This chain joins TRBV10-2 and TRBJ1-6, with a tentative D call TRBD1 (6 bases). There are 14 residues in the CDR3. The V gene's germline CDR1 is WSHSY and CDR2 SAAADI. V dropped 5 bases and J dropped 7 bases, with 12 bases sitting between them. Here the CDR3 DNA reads TGCGCCAGCAGTACAGGGAAGTTCAATTCACCCCTCCACTTT. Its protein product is CASSTGKFNSPLHF.

The CDR3 DNA reads as TGTGCCAGCAGTTTCGGTGGGGGGGAGGGATTCACTTCACCCCTCCACTTT. Residues: CASSFGGGEGFTSPLHF. The V call is TRBV27, the J call TRBJ1-6; the D gene is possibly TRBD1 (5 bases). CDR1 MNHEY and CDR2 SMNVEV come from the germline V gene (reference sequence). V was pared by 3 bases and J by 9 bases, with 21 bases between. The CDR3 spans 17 residues.

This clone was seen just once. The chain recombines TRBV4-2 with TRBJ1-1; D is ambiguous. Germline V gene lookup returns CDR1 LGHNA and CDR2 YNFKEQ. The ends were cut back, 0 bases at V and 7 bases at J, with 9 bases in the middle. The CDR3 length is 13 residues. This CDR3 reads CASSQDYDIEAFF. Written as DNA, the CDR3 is TGTGCCAGCAGCCAAGATTATGACATTGAAGCTTTCTTT.

Written as DNA, the CDR3 is TGTGCCAGCAGCGTAGCTGACAGTCAAGAGACCCAGTACTTC. It translates to CASSVADSQETQYF. The rearrangement uses TRBV9 and TRBJ2-5; weak D call: TRBD1 (5 bases). CDR1 is SGDLS, CDR2 YYNGEE, per germline. Trimming took 0 bases from V and 2 from J, leaving 8 bases between them. This CDR3 has 14 residues.

The CDR3 here is CASSEALGQGTNYGYTF. CDR3 sequence (DNA): TGTGCCAGCAGTGAAGCGCTAGGACAGGGGACTAACTATGGCTACACCTTC. V usage is TRBV6-1 and J usage is TRBJ1-2, with TRBD1 identical over 9 bases. The CDR3 is 17 residues long. Per germline, CDR1 MNHNS and CDR2 SASEGT. J gave up 0 bases and V 0 bases, and 5 bases lay outside the gene matches.

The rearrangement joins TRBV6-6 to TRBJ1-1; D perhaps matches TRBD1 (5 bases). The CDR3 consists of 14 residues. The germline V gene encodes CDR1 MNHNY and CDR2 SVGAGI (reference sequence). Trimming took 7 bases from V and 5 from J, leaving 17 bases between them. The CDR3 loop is CASTPPGGGTEAFF. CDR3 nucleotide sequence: TGTGCCAGCACCCCGCCGGGGGGGGGTACTGAAGCTTTCTTT.

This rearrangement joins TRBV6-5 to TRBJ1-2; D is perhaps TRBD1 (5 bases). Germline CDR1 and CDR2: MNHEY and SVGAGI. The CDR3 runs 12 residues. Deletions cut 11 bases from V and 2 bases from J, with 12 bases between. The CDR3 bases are TGTGCCGCATCCCCAGGGAACTATGGCTACACCTTC. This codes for CAASPGNYGYTF.

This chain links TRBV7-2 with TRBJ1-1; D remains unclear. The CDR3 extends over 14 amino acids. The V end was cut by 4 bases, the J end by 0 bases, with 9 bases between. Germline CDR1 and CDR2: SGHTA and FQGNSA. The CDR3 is CASSSYQVNTEAFF. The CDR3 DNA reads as TGTGCCAGCAGCTCATACCAGGTGAACACTGAAGCTTTCTTT.

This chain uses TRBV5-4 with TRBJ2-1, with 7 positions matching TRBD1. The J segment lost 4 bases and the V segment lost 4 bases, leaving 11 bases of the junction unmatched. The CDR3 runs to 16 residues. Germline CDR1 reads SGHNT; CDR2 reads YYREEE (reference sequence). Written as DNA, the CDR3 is TGTGCCAGCAGCGATAAAACATCGGGACAGTACAATGAGCAGTTCTTC. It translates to CASSDKTSGQYNEQFF.

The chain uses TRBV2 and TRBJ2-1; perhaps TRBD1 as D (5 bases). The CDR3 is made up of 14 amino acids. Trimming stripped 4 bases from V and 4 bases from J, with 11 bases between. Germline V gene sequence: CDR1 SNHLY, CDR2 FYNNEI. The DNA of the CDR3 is TGTGCCAGCAGTGCTCAGGGTTCATACAATGAGCAGTTCTTC. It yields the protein CASSAQGSYNEQFF.

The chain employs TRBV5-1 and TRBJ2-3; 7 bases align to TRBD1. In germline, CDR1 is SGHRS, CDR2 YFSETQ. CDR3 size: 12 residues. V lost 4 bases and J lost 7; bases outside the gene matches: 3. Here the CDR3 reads CASSPQGNTQYF. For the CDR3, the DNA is TGCGCCAGCAGCCCACAGGGGAATACGCAGTATTTT. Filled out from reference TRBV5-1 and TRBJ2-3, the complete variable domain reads KAGVTQTPRYLIKTRGQQVTLSCSPISGHRSVSWYQQTPGQGLQFLFEYFSETQRNKGNFPGRFSGRQFSNSRSEMNVSTLELGDSALYLCASSPQGNTQYFGPGTRLTVL.

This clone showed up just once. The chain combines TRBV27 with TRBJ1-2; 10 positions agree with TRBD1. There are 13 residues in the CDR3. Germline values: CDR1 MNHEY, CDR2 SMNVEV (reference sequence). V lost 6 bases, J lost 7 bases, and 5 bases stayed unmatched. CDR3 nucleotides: TGTGCCAGCAGCTTTAGGACAGGGGGTGGCTACACCTTC. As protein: CASSFRTGGGYTF.

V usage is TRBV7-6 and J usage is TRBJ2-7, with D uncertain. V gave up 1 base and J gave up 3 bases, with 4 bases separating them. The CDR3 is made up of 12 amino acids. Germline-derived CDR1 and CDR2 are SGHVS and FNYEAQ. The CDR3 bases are TGTGCCAGCAGCTTAGACTTCTACGAGCAGTACTTC. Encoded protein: CASSLDFYEQYF.

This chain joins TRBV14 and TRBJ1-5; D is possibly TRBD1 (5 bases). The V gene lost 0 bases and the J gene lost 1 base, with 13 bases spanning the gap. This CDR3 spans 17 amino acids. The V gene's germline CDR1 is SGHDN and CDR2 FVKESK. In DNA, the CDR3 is TGTGCCAGCAGCCAAGACCAACGGGACTGGAGCAATCAGCCCCAGCATTTT. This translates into CASSQDQRDWSNQPQHF. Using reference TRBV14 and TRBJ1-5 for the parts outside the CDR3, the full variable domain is EAGVTQFPSHSVIEKGQTVTLRCDPISGHDNLYWYRRVMGKEIKFLLHFVKESKQDESGMPNNRFLAERTGGTYSTLKVQPAELEDSGVYFCASSQDQRDWSNQPQHFGDGTRLSIL.

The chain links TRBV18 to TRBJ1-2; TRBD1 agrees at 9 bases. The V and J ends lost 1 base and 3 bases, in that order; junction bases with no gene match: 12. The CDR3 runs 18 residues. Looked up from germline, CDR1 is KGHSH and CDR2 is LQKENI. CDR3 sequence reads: CASSPRGTGSGADYGYTF. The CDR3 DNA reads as TGTGCCAGCTCACCACGTGGGACAGGGAGTGGAGCAGACTATGGCTACACCTTC.

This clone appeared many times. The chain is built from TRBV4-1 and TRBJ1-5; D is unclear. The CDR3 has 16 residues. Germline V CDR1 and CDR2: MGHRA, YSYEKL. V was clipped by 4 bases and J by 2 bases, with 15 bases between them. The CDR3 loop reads CASSRSLIVGNQPQHF. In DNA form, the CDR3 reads TGCGCCAGCAGCCGATCCCTAATAGTAGGCAATCAGCCCCAGCATTTT.

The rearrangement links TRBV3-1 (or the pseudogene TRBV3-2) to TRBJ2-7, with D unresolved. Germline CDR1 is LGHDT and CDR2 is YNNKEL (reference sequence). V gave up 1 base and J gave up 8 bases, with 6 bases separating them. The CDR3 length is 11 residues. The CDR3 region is CASSQGAQQYF. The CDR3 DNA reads TGTGCCAGCAGCCAAGGGGCACAGCAGTACTTC.

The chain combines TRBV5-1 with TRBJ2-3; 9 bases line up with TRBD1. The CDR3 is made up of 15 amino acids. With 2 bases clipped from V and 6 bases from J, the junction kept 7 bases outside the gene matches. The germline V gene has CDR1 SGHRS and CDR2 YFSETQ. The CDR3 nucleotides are TGCGCCAGCAGCTTAGGGACAGGGACGGGGGATACGCAGTATTTT. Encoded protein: CASSLGTGTGDTQYF.

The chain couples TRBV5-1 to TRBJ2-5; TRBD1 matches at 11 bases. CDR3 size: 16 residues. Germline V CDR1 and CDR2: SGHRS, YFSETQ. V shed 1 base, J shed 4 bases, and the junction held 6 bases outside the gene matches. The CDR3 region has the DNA TGCGCCAGCAGCTTGACGGGACAGGGGGTGAGAGAGACCCAGTACTTC. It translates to CASSLTGQGVRETQYF.

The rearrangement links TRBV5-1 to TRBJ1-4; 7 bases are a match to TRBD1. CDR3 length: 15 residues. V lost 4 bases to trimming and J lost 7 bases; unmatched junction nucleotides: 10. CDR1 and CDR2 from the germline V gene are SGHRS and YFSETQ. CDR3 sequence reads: CASSETGATAEKLFF. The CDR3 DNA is TGCGCCAGCAGCGAAACAGGGGCCACCGCTGAAAAACTGTTTTTT.

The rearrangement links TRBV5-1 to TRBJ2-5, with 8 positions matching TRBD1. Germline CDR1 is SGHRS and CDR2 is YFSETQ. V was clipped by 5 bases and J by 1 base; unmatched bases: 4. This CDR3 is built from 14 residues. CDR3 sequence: CASRITGGQETQYF. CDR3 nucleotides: TGCGCCAGCAGGATTACAGGGGGCCAAGAGACCCAGTACTTC.

The CDR3 sequence: CASSYGQEGYTF. The CDR3 DNA follows: TGTGCCAGCAGCTACGGACAGGAAGGCTACACCTTC. This chain uses TRBV5-4 with TRBJ1-2; TRBD1 matches 7 bases. CDR1 is SGHNT and CDR2 is YYREEE in the germline V gene (reference sequence). This CDR3 region has 12 residues. Germline trimming cut 3 bases from V and 8 bases from J; bases unmatched to any gene: 4.

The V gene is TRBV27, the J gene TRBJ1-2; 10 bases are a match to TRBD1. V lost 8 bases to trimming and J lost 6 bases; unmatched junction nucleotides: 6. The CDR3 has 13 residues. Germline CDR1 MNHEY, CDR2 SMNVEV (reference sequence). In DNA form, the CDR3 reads TGTGCCAGCCAAGACAGGGGGCGAAATGGCTACACCTTC. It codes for CASQDRGRNGYTF.

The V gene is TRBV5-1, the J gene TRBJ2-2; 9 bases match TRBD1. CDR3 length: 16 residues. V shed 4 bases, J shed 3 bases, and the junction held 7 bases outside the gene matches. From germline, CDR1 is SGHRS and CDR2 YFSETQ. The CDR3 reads CASSATGTGYTGELFF. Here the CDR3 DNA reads TGCGCCAGCAGCGCTACCGGGACAGGGTACACCGGGGAGCTGTTTTTT.

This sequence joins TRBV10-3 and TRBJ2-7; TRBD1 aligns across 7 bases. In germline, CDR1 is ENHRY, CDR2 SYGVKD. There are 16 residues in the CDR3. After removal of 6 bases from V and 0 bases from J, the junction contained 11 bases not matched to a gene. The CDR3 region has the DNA TGTGCCATCAGCTACTCTCCGGGACAGAGCTCCTACGAGCAGTACTTC. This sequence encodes CAISYSPGQSSYEQYF.